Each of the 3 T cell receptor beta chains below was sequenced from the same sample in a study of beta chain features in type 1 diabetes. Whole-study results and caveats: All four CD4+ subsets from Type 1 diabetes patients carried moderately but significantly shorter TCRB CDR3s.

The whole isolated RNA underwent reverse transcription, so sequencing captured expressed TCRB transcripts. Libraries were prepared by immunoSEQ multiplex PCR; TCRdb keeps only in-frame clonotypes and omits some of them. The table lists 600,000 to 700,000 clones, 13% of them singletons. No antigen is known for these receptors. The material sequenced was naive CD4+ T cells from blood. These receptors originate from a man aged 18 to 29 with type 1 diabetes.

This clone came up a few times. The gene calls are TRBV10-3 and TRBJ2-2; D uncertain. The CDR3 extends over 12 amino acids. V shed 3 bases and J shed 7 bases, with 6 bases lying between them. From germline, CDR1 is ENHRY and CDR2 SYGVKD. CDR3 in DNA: TGTGCCATCAGTGAAGTGAACGGGGAGCTGTTTTTT. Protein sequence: CAISEVNGELFF.

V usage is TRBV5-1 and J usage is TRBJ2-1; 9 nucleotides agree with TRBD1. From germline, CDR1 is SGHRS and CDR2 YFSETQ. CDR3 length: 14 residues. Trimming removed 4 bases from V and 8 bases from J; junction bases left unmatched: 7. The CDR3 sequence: CASSKGQGVDEQFF. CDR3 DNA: TGCGCCAGCAGCAAGGGACAGGGAGTCGATGAGCAGTTCTTC.

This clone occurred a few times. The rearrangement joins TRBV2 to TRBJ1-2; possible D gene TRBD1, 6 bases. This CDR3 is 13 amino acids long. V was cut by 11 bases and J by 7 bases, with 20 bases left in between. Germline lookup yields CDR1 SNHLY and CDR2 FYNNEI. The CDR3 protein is CALPRPGGSGYTF. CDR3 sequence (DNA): TGTGCCCTACCACGCCCGGGGGGCAGTGGCTACACCTTC.